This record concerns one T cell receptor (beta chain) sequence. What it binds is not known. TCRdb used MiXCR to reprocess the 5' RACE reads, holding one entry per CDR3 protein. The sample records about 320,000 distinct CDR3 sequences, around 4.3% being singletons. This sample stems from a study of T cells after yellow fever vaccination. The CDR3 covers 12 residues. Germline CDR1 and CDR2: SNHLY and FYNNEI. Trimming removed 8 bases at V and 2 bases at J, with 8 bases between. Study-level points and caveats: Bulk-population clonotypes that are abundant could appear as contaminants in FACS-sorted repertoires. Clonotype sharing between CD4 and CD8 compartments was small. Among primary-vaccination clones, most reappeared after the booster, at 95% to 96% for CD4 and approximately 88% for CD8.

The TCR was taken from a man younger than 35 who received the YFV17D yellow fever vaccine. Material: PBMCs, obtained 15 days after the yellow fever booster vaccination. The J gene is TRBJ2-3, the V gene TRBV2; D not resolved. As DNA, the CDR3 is TGTGCCAGCCCTCCTTTCACAGATACGCAGTATTTT. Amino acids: CASPPFTDTQYF.